The rows below give T cell receptor beta chains drawn from one sample of a study of blood T cell repertoires in COVID-19. Sequencing used immunoSEQ multiplex PCR; TCRdb keeps in-frame clones, though not all of them. The repertoire has some 120,000 clones, approximately 90% of them found once; the top ten carry about 1.6%. The sequencing input was peripheral blood. The source of these receptors is a human donor in a cohort sampled during active COVID-19. The CDR3 runs from the conserved cysteine through the conserved F or W. The D gene is left open where the match is weak. Rows give clone size only sometimes, using once, few, many, or a class for an expanded clone.

abundance	v_gene	len	j_gene	d_gene	CDR3nt	CDR3aa
-	TRBV6-6	16	TRBJ1-3	-	TGTGCCAGCAGTTACTCGGTCGGGAGCTCTGGAAACACCATATATTTT	CASSYSVGSSGNTIYF
-	TRBV9	16	TRBJ2-3	TRBD2	TGTGCCAGCAGCGGGAGAGGACTAGCGGGGGGAGATACGCAGTATTTT	CASSGRGLAGGDTQYF
-	TRBV6-5	14	TRBJ2-7	-	TGTGCCAGCAAGGGGGGGGGCCCGGGGGACGAGCAGTACTTC	CASKGGGPGDEQYF
-	TRBV19	13	TRBJ2-1	-	TGTGCCAGTAGTATTCTGTCCCCTTCTGAGCAGTTCTTC	CASSILSPSEQFF
-	TRBV28	15	TRBJ1-4	TRBD1	TGTGCCAGCAGGGCTGGGACAGTAGATAATGAAAAACTGTTTTTT	CASRAGTVDNEKLFF
-	TRBV7-9	15	TRBJ2-3	-	TGTGCCAGCAGCCCAACAGGGCCCCGCACAGATACGCAGTATTTT	CASSPTGPRTDTQYF
-	TRBV18	15	TRBJ2-5	-	TGTGCCAGCTCACCAAGAGCGGGGACACAAGAGACCCAGTACTTC	CASSPRAGTQETQYF
-	TRBV3-1/TRBV3-2	17	TRBJ2-3	-	TGTGCCAGCAGCCCAATCTTCGCGGGTCCCAGCACAGATACGCAGTATTTT	CASSPIFAGPSTDTQYF
few	TRBV7-9	18	TRBJ2-1	TRBD2	TGTGCCAGCAGCTCCAATCCTTTAGCGGGGGGGCCGAGAAATGAGCAGTTCTTC	CASSSNPLAGGPRNEQFF
-	TRBV5-1	14	TRBJ2-5	-	TGCGCCAGCAGCTTGTCCCCCGCCGGGGAGACCCAGTACTTC	CASSLSPAGETQYF
-	TRBV28	13	TRBJ1-2	TRBD1	TGTGCCAGCAGAGCCGGGACAGCCTATGGCTACACCTTC	CASRAGTAYGYTF
-	TRBV10-1	13	TRBJ2-5	-	TGCGCCAGCAGTGCAGGGTACCAAGAGACCCAGTACTTC	CASSAGYQETQYF
-	TRBV6-5	15	TRBJ1-2	-	TGTGCCAGCAGTTACCTAGGGGCCCGACTCTATGGCTACACCTTC	CASSYLGARLYGYTF
-	TRBV7-8	16	TRBJ2-1	-	TGTGCCAGCAGTCAGACTACATCCGCACATTACAATGAGCAGTTCTTC	CASSQTTSAHYNEQFF
once	TRBV6-5	14	TRBJ1-2	-	TGTGCCAGCAGTTACTCGCCAGGAACATATGGCTACACCTTC	CASSYSPGTYGYTF
-	TRBV3-1/TRBV3-2	15	TRBJ1-3	-	TGTGCCAGCAGCCAACAGGGTTTAGCTGGAAACACCATATATTTT	CASSQQGLAGNTIYF
-	TRBV6-4	18	TRBJ2-7	TRBD2	TGTGCCAGCAGTGGCCCTTCACTAGCGGGGGGGAGACGCTACGAGCAGTACTTC	CASSGPSLAGGRRYEQYF
-	TRBV5-5	14	TRBJ1-2	-	TGTGCCAGCAGTTACTCCTCGGGGACTTATGGCTACACCTTC	CASSYSSGTYGYTF
-	TRBV5-6	17	TRBJ1-2	TRBD1	TGTGCCAGCACCTACCCGTACGACAGGGGGATTGTGTATGGCTACACCTTC	CASTYPYDRGIVYGYTF
-	TRBV4-1	16	TRBJ2-1	TRBD2	TGCGCCAGCAGCCCGGGACTAGCGGGAGCCCGCAATGAGCAGTTCTTC	CASSPGLAGARNEQFF
-	TRBV3-1/TRBV3-2	16	TRBJ2-1	TRBD2	TGTGCCAGCAGCCCCCTAGCGGGAGGGCCTACAGGGGAGCAGTTCTTC	CASSPLAGGPTGEQFF
-	TRBV2	14	TRBJ1-1	-	TGTGCCAGCAGGTTACAGGGTGGGGCTTCTGAAGCTTTCTTT	CASRLQGGASEAFF
-	TRBV6-5	13	TRBJ1-2	TRBD1	TGTGCCAGCAGGGACAGGGAGATGGGGGGCTACACCTTC	CASRDREMGGYTF
-	TRBV6-4	15	TRBJ2-2	TRBD1	TGTGCCAGCAGCCCGGGACAGTGGTATACCGGGGAGCTGTTTTTT	CASSPGQWYTGELFF
once	TRBV6-5	15	TRBJ1-3	-	TGTGCCAGCAGTACCTATCAGGGTGCGGGAAACACCATATATTTT	CASSTYQGAGNTIYF
-	TRBV6-5	16	TRBJ2-1	TRBD1	TGTGCCAGCAGTTTCGCTCCGGGACAGGGGTCGTATGAGCAGTTCTTC	CASSFAPGQGSYEQFF
-	TRBV3-1/TRBV3-2	14	TRBJ2-6	-	TGTGCCAGCAGCCAGAGCTCTGGGGCCAACGTCCTGACTTTC	CASSQSSGANVLTF
-	TRBV9	16	TRBJ2-1	TRBD2	TGTGCCAGCAGCGTAGGAAGCAGCGGGGGCTACAATGAGCAGTTCTTC	CASSVGSSGGYNEQFF
-	TRBV30	14	TRBJ2-1	TRBD2	TGTGCCTGGAGTGCACTAGCGAGTTACAATGAGCAGTTCTTC	CAWSALASYNEQFF